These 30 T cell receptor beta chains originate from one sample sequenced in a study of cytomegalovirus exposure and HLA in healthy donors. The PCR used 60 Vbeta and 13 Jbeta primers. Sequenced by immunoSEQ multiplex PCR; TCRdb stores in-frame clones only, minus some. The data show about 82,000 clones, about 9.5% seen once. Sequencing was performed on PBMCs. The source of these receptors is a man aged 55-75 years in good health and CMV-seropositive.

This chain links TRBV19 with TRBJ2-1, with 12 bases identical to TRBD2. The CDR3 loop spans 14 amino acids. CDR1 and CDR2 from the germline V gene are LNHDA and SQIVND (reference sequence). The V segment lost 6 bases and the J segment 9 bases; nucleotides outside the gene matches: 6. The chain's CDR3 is CASRTSGSIGEQFF. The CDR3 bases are TGTGCCAGTAGGACTAGCGGGAGTATTGGTGAGCAGTTCTTC. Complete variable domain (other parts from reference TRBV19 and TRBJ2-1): DGGITQSPKYLFRKEGQNVTLSCEQNLNHDAMYWYRQDPGQGLRLIYYSQIVNDFQKGDIAEGYSVSREKKESFPLTVTSAQKNPTAFYLCASRTSGSIGEQFFGPGTRLTVL.

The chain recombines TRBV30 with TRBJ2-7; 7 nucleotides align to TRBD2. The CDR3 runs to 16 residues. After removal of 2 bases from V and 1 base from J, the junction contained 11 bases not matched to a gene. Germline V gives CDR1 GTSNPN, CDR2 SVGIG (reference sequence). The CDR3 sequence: CAWSPNGPSGSYEQYF. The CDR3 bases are TGTGCCTGGAGTCCCAACGGGCCTAGCGGTTCCTACGAGCAGTACTTC.

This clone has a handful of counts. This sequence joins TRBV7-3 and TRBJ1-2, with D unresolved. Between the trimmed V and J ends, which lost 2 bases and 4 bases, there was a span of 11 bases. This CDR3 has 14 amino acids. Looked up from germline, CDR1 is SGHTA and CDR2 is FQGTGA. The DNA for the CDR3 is TGTGCCAGCAGCTTAGGGCCGAGAGCCTATGGCTACACCTTC. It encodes CASSLGPRAYGYTF. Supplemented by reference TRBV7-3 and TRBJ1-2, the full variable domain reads GAGVSQTPSNKVTEKGKYVELRCDPISGHTALYWYRQSLGQGPEFLIYFQGTGAADDSGLPNDRFFAVRPEGSVSTLKIQRTERGDSAVYLCASSLGPRAYGYTFGSGTRLTVV.

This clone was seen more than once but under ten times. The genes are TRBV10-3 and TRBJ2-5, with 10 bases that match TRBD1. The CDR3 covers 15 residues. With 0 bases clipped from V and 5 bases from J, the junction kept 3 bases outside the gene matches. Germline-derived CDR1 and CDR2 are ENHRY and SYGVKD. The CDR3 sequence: CAISESGTGAETQYF. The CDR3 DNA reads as TGTGCCATCAGTGAGTCTGGGACAGGGGCCGAGACCCAGTACTTC.

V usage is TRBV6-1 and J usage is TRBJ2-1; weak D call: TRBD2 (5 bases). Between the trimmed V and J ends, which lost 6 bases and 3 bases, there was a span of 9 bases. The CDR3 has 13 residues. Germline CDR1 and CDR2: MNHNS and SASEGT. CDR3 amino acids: CASSHRDYNEQFF. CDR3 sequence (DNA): TGTGCCAGCAGCCACCGGGACTACAATGAGCAGTTCTTC.

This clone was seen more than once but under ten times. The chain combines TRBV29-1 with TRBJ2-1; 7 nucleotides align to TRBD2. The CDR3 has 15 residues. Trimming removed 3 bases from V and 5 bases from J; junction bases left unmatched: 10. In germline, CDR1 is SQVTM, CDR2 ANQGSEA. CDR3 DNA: TGCAGCGTTGAGGTCCTAGCGGAGGGGAACAATGAGCAGTTCTTC. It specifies CSVEVLAEGNNEQFF.

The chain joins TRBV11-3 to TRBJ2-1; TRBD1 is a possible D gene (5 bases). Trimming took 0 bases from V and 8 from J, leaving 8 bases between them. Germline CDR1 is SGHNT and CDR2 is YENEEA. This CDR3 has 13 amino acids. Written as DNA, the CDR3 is TGTGCCAGCAGCTTAGATCAGGGCGATGAGCAGTTCTTC. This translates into CASSLDQGDEQFF.

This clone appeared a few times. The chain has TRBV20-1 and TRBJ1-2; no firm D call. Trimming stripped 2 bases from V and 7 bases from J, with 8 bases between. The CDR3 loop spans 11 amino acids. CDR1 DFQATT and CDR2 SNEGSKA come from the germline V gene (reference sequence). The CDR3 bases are TGCAGTGCTAGAAGTACAGTTGGCTACACCTTC. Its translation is CSARSTVGYTF.

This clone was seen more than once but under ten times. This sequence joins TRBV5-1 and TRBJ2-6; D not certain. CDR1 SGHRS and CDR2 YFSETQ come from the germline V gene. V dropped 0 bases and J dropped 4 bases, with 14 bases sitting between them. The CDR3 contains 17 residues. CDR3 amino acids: CASSLDGPQAGANVLTF. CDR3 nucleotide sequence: TGCGCCAGCAGCTTGGACGGCCCCCAGGCGGGGGCCAACGTCCTGACTTTC. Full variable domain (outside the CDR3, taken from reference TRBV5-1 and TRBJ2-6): KAGVTQTPRYLIKTRGQQVTLSCSPISGHRSVSWYQQTPGQGLQFLFEYFSETQRNKGNFPGRFSGRQFSNSRSEMNVSTLELGDSALYLCASSLDGPQAGANVLTFGAGSRLTVL.

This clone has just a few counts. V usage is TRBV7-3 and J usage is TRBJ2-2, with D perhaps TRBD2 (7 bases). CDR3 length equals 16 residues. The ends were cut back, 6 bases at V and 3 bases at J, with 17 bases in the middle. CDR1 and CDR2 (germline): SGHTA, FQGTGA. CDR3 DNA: TGTGCCAGCAGTAAAGGCGGGGGCCAGGACACCGGGGAGCTGTTTTTT. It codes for CASSKGGGQDTGELFF.

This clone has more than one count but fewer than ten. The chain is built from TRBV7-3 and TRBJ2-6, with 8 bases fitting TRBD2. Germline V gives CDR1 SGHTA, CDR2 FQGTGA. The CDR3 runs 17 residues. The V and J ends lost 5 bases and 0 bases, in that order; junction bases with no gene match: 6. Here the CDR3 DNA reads TGTGCCAGCAGCACCAGCGGGGGCTACTCTGGGGCCAACGTCCTGACTTTC. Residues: CASSTSGGYSGANVLTF.

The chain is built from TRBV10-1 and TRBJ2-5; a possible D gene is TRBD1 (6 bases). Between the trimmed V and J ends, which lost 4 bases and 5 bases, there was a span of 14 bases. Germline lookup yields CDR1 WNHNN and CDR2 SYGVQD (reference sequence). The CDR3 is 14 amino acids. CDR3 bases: TGCGCCAGCAGTGCTCAACAGGGCGGGGAGACCCAGTACTTC. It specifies CASSAQQGGETQYF.

The CDR3 loop is CASALATSGQETQYF. CDR3 bases: TGTGCCAGCGCCCTAGCAACCTCTGGCCAAGAGACCCAGTACTTC. The V gene is TRBV28, the J gene TRBJ2-5, with a weak D call TRBD2 (5 bases). Looked up from germline, CDR1 is MDHEN and CDR2 is SYDVKM. Trimming pared 8 bases from V and 1 base from J, leaving 17 bases between. The CDR3 contains 15 residues.

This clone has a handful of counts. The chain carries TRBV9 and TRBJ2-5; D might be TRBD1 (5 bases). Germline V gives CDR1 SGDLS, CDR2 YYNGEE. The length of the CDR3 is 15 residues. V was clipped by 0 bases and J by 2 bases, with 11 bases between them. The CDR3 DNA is TGTGCCAGCAGCGTAGAGGCCCAGGGTCAAGAGACCCAGTACTTC. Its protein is CASSVEAQGQETQYF.

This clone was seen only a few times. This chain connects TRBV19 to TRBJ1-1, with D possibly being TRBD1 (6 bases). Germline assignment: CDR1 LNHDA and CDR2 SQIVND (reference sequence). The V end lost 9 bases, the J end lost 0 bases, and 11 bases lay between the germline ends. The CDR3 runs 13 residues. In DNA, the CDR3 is TGTGCCAGCCGGGACACTTTGAACACTGAAGCTTTCTTT. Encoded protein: CASRDTLNTEAFF.

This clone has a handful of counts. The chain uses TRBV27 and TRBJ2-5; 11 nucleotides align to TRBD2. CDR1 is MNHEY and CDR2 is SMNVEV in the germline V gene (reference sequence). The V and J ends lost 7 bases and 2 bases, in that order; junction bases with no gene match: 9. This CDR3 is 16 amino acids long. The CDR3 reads CASTSMTSGTQETQYF. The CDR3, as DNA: TGTGCCAGCACCTCTATGACTAGCGGGACTCAAGAGACCCAGTACTTC.

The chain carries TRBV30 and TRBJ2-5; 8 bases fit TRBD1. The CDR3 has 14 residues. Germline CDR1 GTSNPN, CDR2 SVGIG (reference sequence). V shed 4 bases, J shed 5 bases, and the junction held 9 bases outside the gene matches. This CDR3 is CAWNRQGRGETQYF. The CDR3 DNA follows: TGTGCCTGGAATCGACAGGGGCGCGGGGAGACCCAGTACTTC.

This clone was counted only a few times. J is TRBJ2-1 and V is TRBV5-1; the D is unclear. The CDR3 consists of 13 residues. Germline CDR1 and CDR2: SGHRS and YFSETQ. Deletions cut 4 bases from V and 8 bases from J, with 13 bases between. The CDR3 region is CASSQRETDEQFF. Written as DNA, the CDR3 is TGCGCCAGCAGCCAACGAGAAACGGATGAGCAGTTCTTC.

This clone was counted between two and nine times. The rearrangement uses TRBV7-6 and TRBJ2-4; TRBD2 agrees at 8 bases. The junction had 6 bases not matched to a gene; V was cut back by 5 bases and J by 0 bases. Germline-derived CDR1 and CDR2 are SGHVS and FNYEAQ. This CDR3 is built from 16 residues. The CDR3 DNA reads TGTGCCAGCAGCCCGGGGGCGGGGGGAGCCAAAAACATTCAGTACTTC. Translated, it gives CASSPGAGGAKNIQYF. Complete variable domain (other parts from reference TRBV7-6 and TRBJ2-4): GAGVSQSPRYKVTKRGQDVALRCDPISGHVSLYWYRQALGQGPEFLTYFNYEAQQDKSGLPNDRFSAERPEGSISTLTIQRTEQRDSAMYRCASSPGAGGAKNIQYFGAGTRLSVL.

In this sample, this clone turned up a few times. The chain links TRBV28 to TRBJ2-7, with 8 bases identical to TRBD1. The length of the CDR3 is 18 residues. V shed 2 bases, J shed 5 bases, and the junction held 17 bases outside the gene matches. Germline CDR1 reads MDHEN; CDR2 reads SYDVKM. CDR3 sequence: CASSLTGTGGPRLHEQYF. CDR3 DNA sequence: TGTGCCAGCAGTTTAACAGGCACAGGGGGTCCCCGATTGCACGAGCAGTACTTC.

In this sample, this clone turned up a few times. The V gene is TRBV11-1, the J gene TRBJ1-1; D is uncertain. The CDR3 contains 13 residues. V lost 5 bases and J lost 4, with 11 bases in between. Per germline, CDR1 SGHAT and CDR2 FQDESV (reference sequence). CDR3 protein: CASSLTGFTEAFF. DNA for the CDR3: TGTGCCAGCAGCCTAACCGGGTTCACTGAAGCTTTCTTT.

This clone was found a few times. CDR3 protein: CASSPQGGNQPQHF. The DNA for the CDR3 is TGTGCCAGCAGCCCACAGGGAGGCAATCAGCCCCAGCATTTT. The chain links TRBV9 to TRBJ1-5, with a tentative D call TRBD1 (6 bases). This CDR3 is built from 14 residues. The germline V gene has CDR1 SGDLS and CDR2 YYNGEE. Trimming pared 4 bases from V and 2 bases from J, leaving 10 bases between.

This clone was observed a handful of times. The CDR3 sequence: CASSFPREFNQPQHF. In DNA, the CDR3 is TGTGCCAGCAGTTTCCCTAGGGAGTTCAATCAGCCCCAGCATTTT. V gene TRBV28 combines with J gene TRBJ1-5; no firm D call. Germline V lookup: CDR1 MDHEN, CDR2 SYDVKM. The V gene lost 3 bases and the J gene lost 3 bases, with 12 bases spanning the gap. The CDR3 extends over 15 amino acids.

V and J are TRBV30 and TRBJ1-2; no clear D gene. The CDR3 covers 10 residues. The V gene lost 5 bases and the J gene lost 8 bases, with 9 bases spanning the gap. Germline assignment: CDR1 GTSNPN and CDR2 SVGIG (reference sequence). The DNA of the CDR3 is TGTGCCTGGGGACTTGGGGGCTACACCTTC. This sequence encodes CAWGLGGYTF.

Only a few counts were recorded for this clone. CDR3 amino acids: CSAALLEKETQYF. CDR3 sequence (DNA): TGCAGCGCCGCTCTACTCGAGAAGGAGACCCAGTACTTC. V and J are TRBV29-1 and TRBJ2-5, with unresolved D. Trimming took off 7 bases at V and 5 bases at J, with 17 bases between the two ends. Per the germline V gene, CDR1 is SQVTM and CDR2 is ANQGSEA. CDR3 size: 13 residues.

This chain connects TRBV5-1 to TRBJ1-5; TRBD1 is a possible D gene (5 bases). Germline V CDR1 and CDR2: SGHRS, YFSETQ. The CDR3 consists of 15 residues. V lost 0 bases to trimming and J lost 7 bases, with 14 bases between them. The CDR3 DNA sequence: TGCGCCAGCAGCTTGGATGCCAGGGAGGGCCAGCCCCAGCATTTT. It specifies CASSLDAREGQPQHF.

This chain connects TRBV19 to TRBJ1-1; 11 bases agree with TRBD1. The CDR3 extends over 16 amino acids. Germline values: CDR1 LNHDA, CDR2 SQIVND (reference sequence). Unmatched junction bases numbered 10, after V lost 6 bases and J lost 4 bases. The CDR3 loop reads CASRLPDRGLGTEAFF. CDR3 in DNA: TGTGCCAGTAGGCTCCCGGACAGGGGGCTCGGCACTGAAGCTTTCTTT.

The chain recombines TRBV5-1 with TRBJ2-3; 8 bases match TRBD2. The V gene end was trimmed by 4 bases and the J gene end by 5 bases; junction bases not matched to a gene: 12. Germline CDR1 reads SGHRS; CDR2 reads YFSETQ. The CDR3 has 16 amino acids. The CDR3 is CASSHEQAGGGDTQYF. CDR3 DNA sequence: TGCGCCAGCAGCCACGAACAGGCGGGGGGTGGAGATACGCAGTATTTT.

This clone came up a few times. The CDR3 nucleotides are TGTGCCTTAAAGGCGGGAGGGTGGGAGCAGTACTTC. Translating gives CALKAGGWEQYF. The V and J genes are TRBV30 and TRBJ2-7, with 9 positions matching TRBD2. V lost 7 bases to trimming and J lost 7 bases; unmatched junction nucleotides: 8. Germline V gene lookup returns CDR1 GTSNPN and CDR2 SVGIG (reference sequence). This CDR3 is 12 amino acids long.

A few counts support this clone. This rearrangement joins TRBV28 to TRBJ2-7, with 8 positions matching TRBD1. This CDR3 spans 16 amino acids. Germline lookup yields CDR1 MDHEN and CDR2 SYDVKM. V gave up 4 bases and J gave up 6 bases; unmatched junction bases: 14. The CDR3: CASSSAGTGRGFEQYF. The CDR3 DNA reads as TGTGCCAGCAGTTCAGCCGGGACAGGAAGGGGATTCGAGCAGTACTTC.